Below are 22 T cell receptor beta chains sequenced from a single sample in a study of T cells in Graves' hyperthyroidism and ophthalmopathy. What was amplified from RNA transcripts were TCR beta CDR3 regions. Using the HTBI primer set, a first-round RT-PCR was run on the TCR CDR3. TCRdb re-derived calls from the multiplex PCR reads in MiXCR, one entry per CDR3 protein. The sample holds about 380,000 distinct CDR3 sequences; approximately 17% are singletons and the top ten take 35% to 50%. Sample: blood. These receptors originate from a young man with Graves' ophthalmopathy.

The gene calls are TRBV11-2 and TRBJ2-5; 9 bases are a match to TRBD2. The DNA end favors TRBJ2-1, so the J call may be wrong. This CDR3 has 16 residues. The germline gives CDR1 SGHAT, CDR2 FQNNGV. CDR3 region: CASSFHYGGGGETQFF. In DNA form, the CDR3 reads TGTGCCAGCAGCTTCCACTACGGCGGGGGGGGAGAGACCCAGTTCTTC.

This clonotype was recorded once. The CDR3 DNA reads TGTGCCAGCAGGGGAAGCGACAGGGCGGGCAATCAGCCCCAGCATTTT. Its translation is CASRGSDRAGNQPQHF. The chain carries TRBV7-9 and TRBJ1-5; 7 bases match TRBD1. V shed 6 bases, J shed 2 bases, and the junction held 10 bases outside the gene matches. CDR1 and CDR2 (germline): SEHNR, FQNEAQ (reference sequence). This CDR3 is built from 16 residues.

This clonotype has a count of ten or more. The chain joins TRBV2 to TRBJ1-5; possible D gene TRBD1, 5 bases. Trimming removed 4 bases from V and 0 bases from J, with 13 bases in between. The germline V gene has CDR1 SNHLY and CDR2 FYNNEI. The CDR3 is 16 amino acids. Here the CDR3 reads CASSAWPGHSNQPQHF. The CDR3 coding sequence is TGTGCCAGCAGTGCCTGGCCAGGGCATAGCAATCAGCCCCAGCATTTT.

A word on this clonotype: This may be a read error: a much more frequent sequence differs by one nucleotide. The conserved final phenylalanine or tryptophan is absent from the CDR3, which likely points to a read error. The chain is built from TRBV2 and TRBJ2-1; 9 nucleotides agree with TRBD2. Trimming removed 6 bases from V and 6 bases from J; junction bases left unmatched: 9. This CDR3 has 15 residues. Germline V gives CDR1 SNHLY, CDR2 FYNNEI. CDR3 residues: CASSGTSGGSNEQFL. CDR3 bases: TGTGCCAGCAGCGGCACAAGCGGGGGGAGCAATGAGCAGTTCCTC.

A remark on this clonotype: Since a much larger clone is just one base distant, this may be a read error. The CDR3 spells CASTAVGRDRANYGHTF. CDR3 DNA sequence: TGTGCCAGCACCGCGGTAGGGCGGGACAGGGCTAACTATGGCCACACCTTC. The chain is built from TRBV7-3 and TRBJ1-2, with 9 bases identical to TRBD1. The CDR3 length is 17 residues. CDR1 is SGHTA, CDR2 FQGTGA, per germline.

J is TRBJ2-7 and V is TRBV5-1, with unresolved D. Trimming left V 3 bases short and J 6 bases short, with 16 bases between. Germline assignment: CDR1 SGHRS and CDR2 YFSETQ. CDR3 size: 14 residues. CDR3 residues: CASSWGSSAGEQYF. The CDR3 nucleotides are TGCGCCAGCAGCTGGGGTTCCTCTGCCGGCGAGCAGTACTTC. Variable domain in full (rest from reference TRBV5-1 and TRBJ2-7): KAGVTQTPRYLIKTRGQQVTLSCSPISGHRSVSWYQQTPGQGLQFLFEYFSETQRNKGNFPGRFSGRQFSNSRSEMNVSTLELGDSALYLCASSWGSSAGEQYFGPGTRLTVT.

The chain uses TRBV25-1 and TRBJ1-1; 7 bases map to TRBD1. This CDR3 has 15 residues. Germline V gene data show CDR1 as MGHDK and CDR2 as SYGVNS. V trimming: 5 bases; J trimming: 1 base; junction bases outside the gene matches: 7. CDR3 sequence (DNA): TGTGCCAGCAGTAAGACAGGGCCTGGGAACACTGAAGCTTTCTTT. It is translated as CASSKTGPGNTEAFF.

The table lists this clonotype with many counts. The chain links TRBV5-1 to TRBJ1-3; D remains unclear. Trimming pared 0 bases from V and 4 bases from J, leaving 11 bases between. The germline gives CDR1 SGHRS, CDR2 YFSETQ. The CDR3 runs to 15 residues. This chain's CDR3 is CASSLEGLQGNTIYF. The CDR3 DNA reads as TGCGCCAGCAGCTTGGAAGGTTTACAAGGAAACACCATATATTTT.

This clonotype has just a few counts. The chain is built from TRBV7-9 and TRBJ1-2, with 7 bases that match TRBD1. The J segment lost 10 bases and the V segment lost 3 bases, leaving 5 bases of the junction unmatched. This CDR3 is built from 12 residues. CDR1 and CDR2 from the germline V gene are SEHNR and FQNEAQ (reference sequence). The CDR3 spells CASSLTGTLYTF. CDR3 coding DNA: TGTGCCAGCAGCTTGACAGGGACTCTCTACACCTTC.

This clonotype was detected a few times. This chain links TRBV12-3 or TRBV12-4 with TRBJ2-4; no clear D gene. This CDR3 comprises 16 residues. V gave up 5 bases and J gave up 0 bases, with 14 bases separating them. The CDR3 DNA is TGTGCCAGCAGTCCCGGGCCCGCTCTAGCCAAAAACATTCAGTACTTC. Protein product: CASSPGPALAKNIQYF.

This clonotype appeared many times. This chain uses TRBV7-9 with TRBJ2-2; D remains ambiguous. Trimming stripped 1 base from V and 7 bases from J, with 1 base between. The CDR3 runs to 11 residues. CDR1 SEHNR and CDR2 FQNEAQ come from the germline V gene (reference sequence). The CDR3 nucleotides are TGTGCCAGCAGCTTAGTCGGGGAGCTGTTTTTT. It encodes CASSLVGELFF.

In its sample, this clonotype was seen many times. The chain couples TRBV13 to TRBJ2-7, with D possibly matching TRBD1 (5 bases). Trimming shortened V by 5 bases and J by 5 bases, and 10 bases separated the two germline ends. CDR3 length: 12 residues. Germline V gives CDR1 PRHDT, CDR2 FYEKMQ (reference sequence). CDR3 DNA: TGTGCCAGCAGCCCTGGGGCCCACGAGCAGTACTTC. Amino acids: CASSPGAHEQYF.

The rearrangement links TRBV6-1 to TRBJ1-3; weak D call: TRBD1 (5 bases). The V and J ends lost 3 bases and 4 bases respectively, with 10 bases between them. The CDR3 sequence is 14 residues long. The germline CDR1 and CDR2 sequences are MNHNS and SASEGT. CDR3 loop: CASSDGAFGNTIYF. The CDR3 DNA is TGTGCCAGCAGTGACGGGGCGTTCGGAAACACCATATATTTT.

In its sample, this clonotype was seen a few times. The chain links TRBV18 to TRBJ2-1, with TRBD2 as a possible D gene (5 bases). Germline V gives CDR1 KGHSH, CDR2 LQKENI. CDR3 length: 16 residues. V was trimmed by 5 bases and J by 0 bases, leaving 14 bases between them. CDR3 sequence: CASSSSDWSSYNEQFF. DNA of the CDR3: TGTGCCAGCTCATCGTCGGACTGGAGCTCCTACAATGAGCAGTTCTTC.

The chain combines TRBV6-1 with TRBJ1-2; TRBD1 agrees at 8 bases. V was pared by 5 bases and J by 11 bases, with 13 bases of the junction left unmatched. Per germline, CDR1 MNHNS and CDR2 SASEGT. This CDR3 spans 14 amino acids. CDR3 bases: TGTGCCAGCAGTAAGCCCTCAGACAGGGGAAGGTACACCTTC. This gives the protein CASSKPSDRGRYTF.

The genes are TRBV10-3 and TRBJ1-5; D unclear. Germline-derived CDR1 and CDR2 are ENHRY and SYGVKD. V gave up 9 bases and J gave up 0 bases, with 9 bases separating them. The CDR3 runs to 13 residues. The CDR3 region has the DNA TGTGCCATACAGAGCTATAGCAATCAGCCCCAGCATTTT. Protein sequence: CAIQSYSNQPQHF.

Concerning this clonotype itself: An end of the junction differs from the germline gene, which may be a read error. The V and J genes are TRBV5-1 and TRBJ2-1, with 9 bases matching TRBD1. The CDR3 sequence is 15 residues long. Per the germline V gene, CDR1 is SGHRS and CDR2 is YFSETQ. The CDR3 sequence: CASSLEGQGGGEQFF. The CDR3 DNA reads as TGTGCCAGCAGCTTGGAGGGACAGGGTGGGGGTGAGCAGTTCTTC.

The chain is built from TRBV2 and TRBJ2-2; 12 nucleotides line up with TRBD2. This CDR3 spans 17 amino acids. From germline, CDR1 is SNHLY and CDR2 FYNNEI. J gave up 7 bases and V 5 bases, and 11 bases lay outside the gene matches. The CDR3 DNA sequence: TGTGCCAGCAGTAGACCTAGCGGGGGGGAGCAGAGCGGGGAGCTGTTTTTT. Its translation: CASSRPSGGEQSGELFF.

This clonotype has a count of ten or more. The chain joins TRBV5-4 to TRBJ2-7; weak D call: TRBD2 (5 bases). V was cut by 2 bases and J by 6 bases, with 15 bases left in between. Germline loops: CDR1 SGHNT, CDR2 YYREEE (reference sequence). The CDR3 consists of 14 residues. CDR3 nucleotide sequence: TGTGCCAGCAGCTTACCTAGCCAGGACGGCGAGCAGTACTTC. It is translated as CASSLPSQDGEQYF.

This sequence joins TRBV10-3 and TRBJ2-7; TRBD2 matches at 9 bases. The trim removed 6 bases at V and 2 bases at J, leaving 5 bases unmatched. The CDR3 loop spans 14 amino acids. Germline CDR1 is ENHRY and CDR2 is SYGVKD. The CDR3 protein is CAIRGLAGTYEQYF. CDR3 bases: TGTGCCATCAGAGGCCTAGCGGGGACCTACGAGCAGTACTTC.

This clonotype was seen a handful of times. CDR3 sequence (DNA): TGTGCCAGCAGCCCCTTTATAGGAAACACCATATATTTT. Protein: CASSPFIGNTIYF. This chain joins TRBV9 and TRBJ1-3; D is unclear. V shed 4 bases and J shed 4 bases, with 9 bases lying between them. CDR3 size: 13 residues. Germline V lookup: CDR1 SGDLS, CDR2 YYNGEE.

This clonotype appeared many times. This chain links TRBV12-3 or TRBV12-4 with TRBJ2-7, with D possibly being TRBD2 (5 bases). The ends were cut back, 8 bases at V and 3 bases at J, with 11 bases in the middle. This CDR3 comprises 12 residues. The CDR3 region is CASRSGDYEQYF. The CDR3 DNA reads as TGTGCCAGCCGGTCCGGGGACTACGAGCAGTACTTC.